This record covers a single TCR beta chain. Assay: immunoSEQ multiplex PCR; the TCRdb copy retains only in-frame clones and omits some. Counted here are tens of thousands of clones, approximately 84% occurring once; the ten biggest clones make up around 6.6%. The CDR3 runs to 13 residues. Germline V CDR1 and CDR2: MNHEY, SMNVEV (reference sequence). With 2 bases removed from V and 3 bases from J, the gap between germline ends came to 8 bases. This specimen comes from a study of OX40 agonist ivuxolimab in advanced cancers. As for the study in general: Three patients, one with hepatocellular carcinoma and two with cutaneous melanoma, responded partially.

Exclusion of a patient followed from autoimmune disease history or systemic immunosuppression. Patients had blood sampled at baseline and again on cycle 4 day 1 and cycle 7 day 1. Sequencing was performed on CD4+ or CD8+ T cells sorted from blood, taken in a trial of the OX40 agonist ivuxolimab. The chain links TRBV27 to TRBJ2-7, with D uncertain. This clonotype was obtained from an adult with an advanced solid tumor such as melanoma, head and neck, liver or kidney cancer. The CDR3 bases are TGTGCCAGCAGTTTAGGGGTCCACTACGAGCAGTACTTC. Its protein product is CASSLGVHYEQYF.